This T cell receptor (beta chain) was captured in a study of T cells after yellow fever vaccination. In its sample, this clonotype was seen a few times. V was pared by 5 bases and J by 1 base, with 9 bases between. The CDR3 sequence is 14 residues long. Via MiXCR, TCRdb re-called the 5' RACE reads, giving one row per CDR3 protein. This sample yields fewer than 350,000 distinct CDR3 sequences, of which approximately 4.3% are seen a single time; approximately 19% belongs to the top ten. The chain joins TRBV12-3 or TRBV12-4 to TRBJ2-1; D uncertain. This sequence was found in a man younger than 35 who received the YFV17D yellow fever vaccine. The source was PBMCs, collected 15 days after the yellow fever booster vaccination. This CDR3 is CASSPQMSYNEQFF. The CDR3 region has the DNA TGTGCCAGCAGTCCACAAATGTCCTACAATGAGCAGTTCTTC.